The present T cell receptor (beta chain) was sequenced within a study of T-cell memory formation after mild COVID-19. Broader study findings: Later expanders leaned toward CD4+, whereas clones contracting from day 15 to 85 were balanced CD4/CD8.

Notes on this clonotype: The antigen is not known.

TCRdb reprocessed the 5' RACE reads with MiXCR, giving one entry per CDR3 protein. The sample lists some 68,000 distinct CDR3 sequences; around 17% were seen once. Deletions cut 3 bases from V and 1 base from J, with 6 bases between. CDR3 length: 14 residues. The germline V gene encodes CDR1 SGHVS and CDR2 FQNEAQ. The receptor was derived from an adult woman who had mild COVID-19 (a few samples of this study predate the infection). Cell type and time point are not known. V and J are TRBV7-8 and TRBJ2-2, with D perhaps matching TRBD1 (5 bases). What was sequenced was PBMCs or a T cell subset sorted from them (not recorded which). The CDR3 DNA is TGTGCCAGCAGCTTCAGGGTGAACACCGGGGAGCTGTTTTTT. Amino acids: CASSFRVNTGELFF.